Given below is one T cell receptor beta chain in context. This record comes from a study of blood T cell repertoires in COVID-19. The overall study: Samples taken during acute and convalescent COVID-19 were collected in the United States, Italy and Spain. T cells, B-cell-depleted T cells, or PBMCs supplied cDNA or gDNA.

With V trimmed by 5 bases and J by 1 base, 3 bases remained unmatched. The CDR3 is 14 amino acids. Germline lookup yields CDR1 MNHEY and CDR2 SVGEGT. What the recovered Cohort 3 donors had was two negative PCRs, clearance, or symptom resolution. TCRdb keeps only in-frame clones here, not all; method: immunoSEQ multiplex PCR. The table records just over 150,000 clones, 88% of them present only once. The specimen was PBMCs or T cells enriched from blood (not recorded which). The TCR comes from a woman aged 45-59 years who had recovered from COVID-19. The chain has TRBV6-2 or TRBV6-3 and TRBJ1-2, with TRBD1 matching over 8 bases. The CDR3 bases are TGTGCCAGCAGTCCGGACAGGGTTAACTATGGCTACACCTTC. Translated, it gives CASSPDRVNYGYTF.